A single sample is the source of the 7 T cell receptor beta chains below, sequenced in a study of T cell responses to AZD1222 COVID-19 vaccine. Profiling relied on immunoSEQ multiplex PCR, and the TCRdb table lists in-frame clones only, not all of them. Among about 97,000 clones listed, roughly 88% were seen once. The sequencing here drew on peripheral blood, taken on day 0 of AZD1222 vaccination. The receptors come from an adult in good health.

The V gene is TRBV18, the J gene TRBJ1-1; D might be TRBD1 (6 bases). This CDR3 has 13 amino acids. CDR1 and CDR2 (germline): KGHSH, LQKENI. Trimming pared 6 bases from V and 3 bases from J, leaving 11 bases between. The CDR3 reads CASSPKGDTEAFF. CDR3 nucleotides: TGTGCCAGCTCGCCCAAGGGGGACACTGAAGCTTTCTTT.

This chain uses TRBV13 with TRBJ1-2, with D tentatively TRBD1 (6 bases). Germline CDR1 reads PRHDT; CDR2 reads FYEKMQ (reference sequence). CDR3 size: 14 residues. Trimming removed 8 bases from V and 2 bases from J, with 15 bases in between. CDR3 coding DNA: TGTGCCAGCCAGACAGGAATCCTAAACTATGGCTACACCTTC. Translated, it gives CASQTGILNYGYTF.

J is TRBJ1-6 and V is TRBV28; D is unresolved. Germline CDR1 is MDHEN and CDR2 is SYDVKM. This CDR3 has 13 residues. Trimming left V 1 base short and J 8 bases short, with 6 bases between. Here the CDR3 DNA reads TGTGCCAGCAGTTTATCCGGGTATTCACCCCTCCACTTT. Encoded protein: CASSLSGYSPLHF.

Here the CDR3 reads CASSMTVGYTF. DNA for the CDR3: TGTGCCAGCTCGATGACAGTCGGCTACACCTTC. The chain employs TRBV18 and TRBJ1-2; D is perhaps TRBD1 (5 bases). The CDR3 sequence is 11 residues long. Trimming took 6 bases from V and 8 from J, leaving 10 bases between them. Germline V gives CDR1 KGHSH, CDR2 LQKENI.

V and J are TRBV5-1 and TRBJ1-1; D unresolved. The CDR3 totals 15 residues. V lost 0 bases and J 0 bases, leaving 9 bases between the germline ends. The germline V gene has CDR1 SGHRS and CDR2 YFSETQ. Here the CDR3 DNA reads TGCGCCAGCAGCTTGGAAGGCACCATGAACACTGAAGCTTTCTTT. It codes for CASSLEGTMNTEAFF.

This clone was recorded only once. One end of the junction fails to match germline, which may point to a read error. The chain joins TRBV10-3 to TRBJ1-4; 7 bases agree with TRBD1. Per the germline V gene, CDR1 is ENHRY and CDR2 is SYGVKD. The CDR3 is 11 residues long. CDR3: CAVRGAEKLFF. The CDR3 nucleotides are TGTGCCGTCAGGGGGGCTGAAAAACTGTTTTTT.

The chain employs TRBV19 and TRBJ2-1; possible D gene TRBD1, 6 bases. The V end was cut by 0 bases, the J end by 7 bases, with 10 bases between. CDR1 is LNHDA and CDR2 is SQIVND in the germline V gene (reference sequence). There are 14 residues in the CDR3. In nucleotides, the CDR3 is TGTGCCAGTAGTATAGATAGTCAGGGGAATGAGCAGTTCTTC. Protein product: CASSIDSQGNEQFF.